What follows describes a single TCR beta chain. No cognate antigen has been identified for it. Base qualities were left out, and no much larger clone turns up one base away. For CDR1 and CDR2, the germline V gene lists SGDLS and YYNGEE. V ends up 0 bases short and J 2 bases short, with an unmatched junction base count of 3. From the cysteine through the phenylalanine, the CDR3 covers 16 amino acids. The entry retains the CDR3 DNA only, 48 bases that are in frame from base 1. Enrolling through a virtual design, the prospective study's participants ranged in age from roughly 18 to 89 years and lived across roughly 24 United States geographic areas. In the prospective study, cohorts were assigned on the basis of participant-reported clinical history obtained from a screening survey and a study questionnaire. Recovered participants in ImmuneRACE Cohort 3 were defined by two consecutive negative NP/OP PCR tests, clearance by a healthcare professional, or resolution of symptoms. In the prospective study, whole blood, serum and a nasopharyngeal or oropharyngeal swab were collected from each participant by mobile phlebotomists. Participants in the prospective study had the option to provide additional blood draws and questionnaires over an approximately two-month period. Blood samples from the prospective study were shipped frozen or at room temperature prior to DNA extraction.

The data belong to a study of blood T cell repertoires in COVID-19 (dated by TCRdb to 2020 to 2022). Looking at the study overall: The collaborator samples originated in the United States, Italy and Spain and spanned the acute and convalescent phases of COVID-19. The samples were drawn from the first 160 participants of the ongoing ImmuneRACE study and from 1,254 subjects provided by 6 global collaborators. The repertoires were released in a freely available public database intended as a resource for research on the immune response to SARS-CoV-2. Where available, HLA class I and class II types were obtained from metadata supplied by the sample provider rather than from assay-based typing. The material from the prospective study consisted of cDNA or gDNA derived from T cells, B-cell-depleted T cells, or PBMCs. Subjects who had been exposed to COVID-19, were actively infected with it, or had recovered from it provided the deeply sampled blood TCRbeta repertoires that made up the dataset. Nearly every sample came with metadata listing a de-identified subject ID, COVID-19 status, age in years and sex.

The research as a whole found: How much clinical and demographic metadata was included differed by source and by participant, and the metadata was provided uncurated.

TCRbeta CDR3 regions were amplified from genomic DNA using the immunoSEQ Assay, a bias-controlled multiplex PCR. The source study handled its data this way. Within the assay, amplification of reference gene primers was used to estimate how many nucleated cells each sample contained. Sequence reads were collapsed and filtered to measure the absolute abundance of every unique TCRbeta CDR3 rearrangement. For each sample, productive Simpson clonality was calculated as the square root of Simpson's diversity index across productive rearrangements. Entries here come from immuneACCESS through TCRdb and include only in-frame sequences with V and J called. Some clones fail to appear in such tables; in the studies checked, an unresolved V gene covers under half of the shortfall, and the cause of the remainder is unknown. Clone size and the V and J calls come from that table; the DNA yielded D and trimming. The sample table shows around 300,000 clones, and approximately 89% are seen once. The top ten clones comprise roughly 5.2% of the sample.

The source is a woman aged 25 to 39 who had recovered from COVID-19. The sequence links TRBV9 to TRBJ2-3; 10 bases in between match TRBD2. Specimen: PBMCs or T cells enriched from blood (not recorded which). CDR3 protein: CASSVDTSGNTDTQYF. The sequenced DNA is TGTGCCAGCAGCGTAGATACTAGCGGGAACACAGATACGCAGTATTTT.